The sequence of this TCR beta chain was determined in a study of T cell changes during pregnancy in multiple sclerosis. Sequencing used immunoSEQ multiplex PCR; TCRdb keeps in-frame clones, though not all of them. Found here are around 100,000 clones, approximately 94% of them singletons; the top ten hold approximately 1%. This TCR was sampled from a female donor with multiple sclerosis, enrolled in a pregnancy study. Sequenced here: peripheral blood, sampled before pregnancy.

The CDR3 reads CASSLALYGYTF. CDR3 bases: TGCGCCAGCAGCTTGGCTCTTTATGGCTACACCTTC. The chain couples TRBV5-1 to TRBJ1-2; D is uncertain. Germline CDR1 and CDR2: SGHRS and YFSETQ. Between the trimmed V and J ends, which lost 0 bases and 5 bases, there was a span of 5 bases. The CDR3 covers 12 residues.